Here is one T cell receptor (beta chain) with its context. Its antigen target is currently unknown. The record has no base qualities; no much larger clone is one base away. The data are from a study of CD4 T cells in relation to SARS-CoV-2 and coronaviruses (dated by TCRdb to about 2021). Study-level background: In the ViraFEST assay, PBMCs were cultured with antigen for about eleven days, after which TCR beta CDR3s were sequenced to identify clonal expansions specific to the antigen. Across all 12 patients in the full convalescent cohort, ages ranged from about 21 to 80 years, with a median of 38. Using patient-derived lymphoblastoid cell lines, the shared crossreactive spike epitopes were mapped to their HLA restriction. The study assessed, at the TCR clonotype level, memory CD4+ T cell crossreactivity between SARS-CoV-2 and common cold coronavirus spike proteins. The Adaptive Biotechnologies TCR-sequencing kit was used to sequence samples from three pre-COVID donors and the naive versus memory experiments, whereas other data were Illumina-based. A different TCR-beta assay, based on Illumina, was used to sequence expansion assays from other donors in the study. The approximately 12 convalescent patients included 8 males and 4 females; two subjects were Hispanic. The paper as a whole reports these results and caveats: Naive versus memory sequencing indicated the assay detects memory recall responses rather than primary responses primed during culture. Because the crossreactivity analysis focused on spike protein, crossreactivity against other viral proteins was not assessed. Around two thirds of donors had memory CD4+ clonotypes that crossrecognized SARS-CoV-2 and at least one common cold coronavirus spike. Because no donor provided both pre-pandemic and post-infection samples, tracing the source of pre-existing responses was limited. The study was constrained by small numbers of patients and of tested TCRs. Compared with monoreactive clones, crossreactive clones had significantly weaker SARS-CoV-2-driven expansion, a result consistent with antigenic imprinting.

Survey-level immunoSEQ TCR-beta sequencing was performed on DNA from CEF-cultured naive and memory CD4+ T cells. Turning to the authors' computational methods: During preprocessing, nonproductive sequences were removed, as were CDR3s that did not start with C, did not end with F or W, or were shorter than 7 amino acids. The MANAFEST web app identified antigen-specific clonotypes based on expansion compared with the reference and other culture wells. A clone counted as positive if significantly expanded in 2 of 3 replicate wells versus the reference culture at FDR below 0.05. To be called positive, a clone also had to show significant expansion compared with every other tandem well and an odds ratio greater than 5. Cultured and uncultured naive and memory CD4+ repertoires were searched for previously identified spike- and CEF-reactive CDR3s. CDR3 homology was quantified as pairwise Levenshtein distance, calculated with the stringdist R package after three terminal residues were trimmed from each end. This immuneACCESS table, as held by TCRdb, lists in-frame sequences with V and J called but not all clones. Of the missing ones, under half trace to an unresolved V gene in checked studies; the others have no known cause. V, J and clone size derive from that table, while D and trimming were established from the DNA sequence. For this sample the table gives about 36,000 clones, of which approximately 80% were detected only once. The top ten clones comprise more than 6% of the sample.

Including cysteine and phenylalanine, the CDR3 has 18 amino acids. Left in the record is the CDR3 DNA by itself, 54 bases read in frame from the first base. In the germline V gene, CDR1 corresponds to LGHNA and CDR2 to YSLEER. V is reduced by 0 bases and J by 8 bases, leaving a spacing of 23 bases between them. Naive and memory CD4+ T cells were separated from cryopreserved PBMCs through CD4 enrichment, which was followed by EasySep naive CD4+ T cell enrichment. Sorted naive or memory CD4+ T cells (approximately 10^5) were grown at a 1:1 ratio with T cell-depleted PBMCs and CEF peptides for about nine days. Each peptide culture condition was generally run in triplicate replicate wells. PBMCs were isolated from leukapheresis product or whole blood by Ficoll-Paque PLUS gradient centrifugation. The PBMCs went either fresh into the expansion assay or into cryopreservation at -140 degrees C. The QIAamp Micro DNA Kit was used to extract genomic DNA from the CD4+ T cells.

This clonotype originated in an adult with COVID-19. The rearranged segments are TRBV4-3 and TRBJ2-1; the D gene assignment is ambiguous. Sequenced input: naive CD4+ T cells from PBMCs, cultured in vitro. This specimen's cell subset or site label, interpreted: naive CD4+ T cells isolated by negative enrichment. The CDR3 is CASSQDLGVILTPYEQFF. The DNA reads TGCGCCAGCAGCCAAGATCTGGGTGTAATCCTCACCCCATATGAGCAGTTCTTC.